Each of the 7 T cell receptor beta chains below was sequenced from the same sample in a study of T cells in localized non-small cell lung cancer. Clones were read by immunoSEQ multiplex PCR, and TCRdb kept only the in-frame ones, dropping some. The sample has some 20,000 clones; 90% are singletons. Sequenced here: peripheral blood, sampled before any cancer treatment. The receptors here all came from a woman aged 40 to 75 with stage I lung adenocarcinoma.

The V gene is TRBV10-2, the J gene TRBJ2-1; TRBD2 aligns across 13 bases. The V gene end was trimmed by 6 bases and the J gene end by 7 bases; junction bases not matched to a gene: 6. The CDR3 has 15 amino acids. From germline, CDR1 is WSHSY and CDR2 SAAADI. The CDR3: CASRWTSGRINEQFF. The DNA of the CDR3 is TGCGCCAGCAGGTGGACTAGCGGGAGAATTAATGAGCAGTTCTTC.

This chain joins TRBV6-1 and TRBJ1-1; D is uncertain. V lost 4 bases and J 1 base, leaving 10 bases between the germline ends. CDR1 and CDR2 (germline): MNHNS, SASEGT. This CDR3 has 14 amino acids. Here the CDR3 reads CASSAFEGNTEAFF. In DNA form, the CDR3 reads TGTGCCAGCAGTGCCTTCGAGGGGAACACTGAAGCTTTCTTT.

This clone was seen once. The chain combines TRBV4-3 with TRBJ1-5; D uncertain. The germline V gene has CDR1 LGHNA and CDR2 YSLEER. The CDR3 is made up of 14 amino acids. V dropped 4 bases and J dropped 1 base, with 8 bases sitting between them. The CDR3 DNA reads as TGCGCCAGCAGCCGAGACATGAGCAATCAGCCCCAGCATTTT. This sequence encodes CASSRDMSNQPQHF.

This clone was counted between two and nine times. The chain has TRBV5-1 and TRBJ2-1, with D possibly matching TRBD2 (5 bases). This CDR3 has 13 residues. V shed 4 bases and J shed 7 bases, with 12 bases lying between them. CDR1 and CDR2 from the germline V gene are SGHRS and YFSETQ. The CDR3 region has the DNA TGCGCCAGCAGCCCAGGACTGACAAATGAGCAGTTCTTC. This encodes CASSPGLTNEQFF.

This clone was seen a handful of times. V gene TRBV7-9 combines with J gene TRBJ1-3; TRBD1 agrees at 7 bases. The CDR3 length is 15 residues. Germline values: CDR1 SEHNR, CDR2 FQNEAQ (reference sequence). V gave up 5 bases and J gave up 4 bases; unmatched junction bases: 8. The CDR3 sequence is CASSPTGQAGNTIYF. In nucleotides, the CDR3 is TGTGCCAGCAGCCCAACCGGACAGGCCGGAAACACCATATATTTT.

V gene TRBV7-2 combines with J gene TRBJ1-2; 9 nucleotides match TRBD1. The CDR3 totals 16 residues. J lost 8 bases, V lost 1 base, and 11 bases had no gene match. Germline values: CDR1 SGHTA, CDR2 FQGNSA. The DNA of the CDR3 is TGTGCCAGCAGCTTAGAGGGTGGACAGGGGCTTGGAGGCTACACCTTC. Protein sequence: CASSLEGGQGLGGYTF.

J is TRBJ2-5 and V is TRBV7-2, with a tentative D call TRBD2 (5 bases). This CDR3 spans 14 amino acids. Germline V gene lookup returns CDR1 SGHTA and CDR2 FQGNSA. V was pared by 2 bases and J by 8 bases, with 15 bases between. The CDR3 here is CASSLNWRAGTQYF. For the CDR3, the DNA is TGTGCCAGCAGCTTAAACTGGCGGGCCGGTACCCAGTACTTC. The complete variable domain, with remaining parts taken from reference TRBV7-2 and TRBJ2-5, reads GAGVSQSPSNKVTEKGKDVELRCDPISGHTALYWYRQSLGQGLEFLIYFQGNSAPDKSGLPSDRFSAERTGGSVSTLTIQRTQQEDSAVYLCASSLNWRAGTQYFGPGTRLLVL.